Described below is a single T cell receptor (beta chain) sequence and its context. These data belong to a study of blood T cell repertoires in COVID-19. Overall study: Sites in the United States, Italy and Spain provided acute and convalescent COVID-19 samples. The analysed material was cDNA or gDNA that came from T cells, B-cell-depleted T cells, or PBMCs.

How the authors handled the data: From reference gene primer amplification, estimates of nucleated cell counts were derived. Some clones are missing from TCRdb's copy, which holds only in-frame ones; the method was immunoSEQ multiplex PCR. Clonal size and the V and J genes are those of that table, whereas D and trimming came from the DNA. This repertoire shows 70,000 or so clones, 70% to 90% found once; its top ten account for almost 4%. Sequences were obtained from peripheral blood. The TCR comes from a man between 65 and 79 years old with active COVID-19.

The CDR3 nucleotides are TGTGCCAGCAGTCCAGAGCGCGGGTATAATTCACCCCTCCACTTT. Translating gives CASSPERGYNSPLHF. The chain uses TRBV11-3 and TRBJ1-6; D remains ambiguous. This CDR3 has 15 residues. V was shortened by 6 bases and J by 4 bases, with 13 bases between the two germline ends. CDR1 is SGHNT and CDR2 is YENEEA in the germline V gene. The full variable domain, rest sourced from reference TRBV11-3 and TRBJ1-6, is EAGVVQSPRYKIIEKKQPVAFWCNPISGHNTLYWYLQNLGQGPELLIRYENEEAVDDSQLPKDRFSAERLKGVDSTLKIQPAELGDSAVYLCASSPERGYNSPLHFGNGTRLTVT.